What follows are 29 T cell receptor beta chains derived from one specimen sequenced in a study of CD8 T cells in Susac syndrome. Random hexamers primed reverse transcription of 0.5 to 1 ug RNA. In TCRdb, the immunoSEQ multiplex PCR reads were re-called with MiXCR into one record per CDR3 protein. The table has about 110,000 distinct CDR3 sequences, approximately 93% seen once. Source material: CD8+ T cells from PBMCs. The receptor source for this set is a human donor with Susac syndrome.

V usage is TRBV29-1 and J usage is TRBJ1-2; 7 bases match TRBD1. Germline V gene lookup returns CDR1 SQVTM and CDR2 ANQGSEA. With V trimmed by 3 bases and J by 7 bases, 11 bases remained unmatched. This CDR3 region has 14 residues. The CDR3 nucleotides are TGCAGCGTTGACTCCGGGGACAGCGGTACTGGCTACACCTTC. It is translated as CSVDSGDSGTGYTF.

The rearrangement uses TRBV20-1 and TRBJ2-7; TRBD2 aligns across 8 bases. The CDR3 sequence is 14 residues long. Germline loops: CDR1 DFQATT, CDR2 SNEGSKA (reference sequence). J was trimmed by 3 bases and V by 5 bases; bases with no gene match: 9. DNA of the CDR3: TGCAGTGCTCGTACCAGGCGGGGGGTCTACGAGCAGTACTTC. Its protein product is CSARTRRGVYEQYF.

This chain links TRBV6-5 with TRBJ2-6, with 9 bases lining up with TRBD1. The CDR3 loop spans 18 amino acids. Germline V gene data show CDR1 as MNHEY and CDR2 as SVGAGI. Germline trimming cut 2 bases from V and 1 base from J; bases unmatched to any gene: 6. The CDR3 loop reads CASSYKGQGGSGANVLTF. The CDR3 nucleotides read TGTGCCAGCAGTTACAAGGGACAGGGAGGGTCTGGGGCCAACGTCCTGACTTTC.

The chain combines TRBV2 with TRBJ2-7, with D possibly matching TRBD2 (6 bases). Per the germline V gene, CDR1 is SNHLY and CDR2 is FYNNEI. CDR3 length equals 12 residues. Trimming left V 4 bases short and J 5 bases short, with 9 bases between. The CDR3 reads CASSVSGDEQYF. The CDR3 DNA is TGTGCCAGCAGTGTGTCGGGGGACGAGCAGTACTTC.

This chain links TRBV19 with TRBJ1-1; weak D call: TRBD1 (5 bases). The CDR3 consists of 17 residues. Per germline, CDR1 LNHDA and CDR2 SQIVND (reference sequence). V dropped 2 bases and J dropped 0 bases, with 16 bases sitting between them. CDR3 DNA: TGTGCCAGTAGTATATATCCCCCCGACAGCTTGAACACTGAAGCTTTCTTT. It codes for CASSIYPPDSLNTEAFF.

The chain recombines TRBV20-1 with TRBJ1-6; D is uncertain. V lost 0 bases, J lost 4 bases, and 7 bases lay in between. Germline CDR1 reads DFQATT; CDR2 reads SNEGSKA (reference sequence). The length of the CDR3 is 14 residues. Written as DNA, the CDR3 is TGCAGTGCTAGAGAGGGCAGTTATAATTCACCCCTCCACTTT. This translates into CSAREGSYNSPLHF.

The V gene is TRBV23-1, the J gene TRBJ1-4, with 11 bases that match TRBD1. TRBV23-1 is noted as an ORF with a role that remains uncertain. V lost 2 bases and J lost 4; bases outside the gene matches: 6. The CDR3 consists of 17 residues. Here the CDR3 reads CASSQLDRGHDNEKLFF. The CDR3 DNA reads as TGCGCCAGCAGTCAACTGGACAGGGGGCATGATAATGAAAAACTGTTTTTT.

The chain carries TRBV20-1 and TRBJ1-5; 7 positions match TRBD1. The CDR3 totals 14 residues. The V and J ends lost 5 bases and 7 bases, in that order; junction bases with no gene match: 11. Germline V gives CDR1 DFQATT, CDR2 SNEGSKA (reference sequence). The CDR3 region is CSAAEDRVRQPQHF. In DNA form, the CDR3 reads TGCAGTGCTGCCGAAGACAGGGTTCGGCAGCCCCAGCATTTT.

The chain links TRBV20-1 to TRBJ2-7; D ambiguous. Germline V gives CDR1 DFQATT, CDR2 SNEGSKA (reference sequence). V lost 0 bases, J lost 2 bases, and 14 bases lay in between. This CDR3 comprises 15 residues. CDR3: CSARDLQGITYEQYF. CDR3 nucleotides: TGCAGTGCTAGAGATCTCCAAGGAATAACCTACGAGCAGTACTTC.

This clonotype was seen only once. The CDR3 DNA follows: TGTGCCAGCAGTGGGGGCACAGGGAGCTATGGCTACACCTTC. Translating gives CASSGGTGSYGYTF. The chain uses TRBV12-3 or TRBV12-4 and TRBJ1-2; tentative D call: TRBD1 (6 bases). The germline V and J ends were trimmed by 5 bases and 4 bases, with 14 bases remaining between them. The CDR3 consists of 14 residues.

The chain has TRBV7-9 and TRBJ2-7; D is perhaps TRBD2 (5 bases). This CDR3 is built from 14 residues. The germline gives CDR1 SEHNR, CDR2 FQNEAQ (reference sequence). Trimming left V 5 bases short and J 0 bases short, with 11 bases between. The CDR3 protein is CASSPPRVSYEQYF. CDR3 coding DNA: TGTGCCAGCAGCCCCCCGAGGGTCTCCTACGAGCAGTACTTC.

This sequence joins TRBV6-2 or TRBV6-3 and TRBJ2-7; tentatively, D is TRBD2 (5 bases). This CDR3 region has 16 residues. Germline values: CDR1 MNHEY, CDR2 SVGEGT. V dropped 4 bases and J dropped 3 bases, with 19 bases sitting between them. The DNA for the CDR3 is TGTGCCAGCAGTTTGATCTCTGAGGGATACCACTACGAGCAGTACTTC. This gives the protein CASSLISEGYHYEQYF.

The V gene is TRBV2, the J gene TRBJ1-2; 8 bases agree with TRBD1. CDR1 SNHLY and CDR2 FYNNEI come from the germline V gene. With V trimmed by 5 bases and J by 8 bases, 16 bases remained unmatched. The CDR3 spans 16 residues. CDR3 nucleotide sequence: TGTGCCAGCAGTACTACCACCGGGACAGGCCTCTCAGGCTACACCTTC. Translating it yields CASSTTTGTGLSGYTF.

The V and J genes are TRBV9 and TRBJ2-6; D gene ambiguous. Looked up from germline, CDR1 is SGDLS and CDR2 is YYNGEE. The CDR3 extends over 15 amino acids. V lost 2 bases to trimming and J lost 2 bases, with 8 bases between them. Here the CDR3 reads CASSVHRTGANVLTF. The DNA of the CDR3 is TGTGCCAGCAGCGTTCATCGGACTGGGGCCAACGTCCTGACTTTC. Together with reference TRBV9 and TRBJ2-6, the CDR3 gives the full variable domain: DSGVTQTPKHLITATGQRVTLRCSPRSGDLSVYWYQQSLDQGLQFLIQYYNGEERAKGNILERFSAQQFPDLHSELNLSSLELGDSALYFCASSVHRTGANVLTFGAGSRLTVL.

This chain connects TRBV6-5 to TRBJ2-7; tentatively, D is TRBD1 (6 bases). Trimming cost V 0 bases and J 4 bases, with 7 bases left between them. This CDR3 contains 13 residues. Germline lookup yields CDR1 MNHEY and CDR2 SVGAGI. The CDR3: CASSYSRGYEQYF. CDR3 in DNA: TGTGCCAGCAGTTACTCGAGGGGGTACGAGCAGTACTTC.

V gene TRBV7-9 combines with J gene TRBJ2-7; 8 nucleotides match TRBD1. Per germline, CDR1 SEHNR and CDR2 FQNEAQ (reference sequence). V trimming: 1 base; J trimming: 4 bases; junction bases outside the gene matches: 6. The CDR3 is made up of 15 amino acids. CDR3 bases: TGTGCCAGCAGCTTAGTCGGGACAGGCCCATACGAGCAGTACTTC. Its translation is CASSLVGTGPYEQYF.

This clonotype was detected only once. The genes are TRBV21-1 and TRBJ2-3. TRBV21-1 is described as a pseudogene. CDR3 size: 12 residues. CDR3 amino acids: CASSHRTDTQYF. The DNA of the CDR3 is TGTGCCAGCAGCCATCGAACCGATACGCAGTATTTT.

The rearrangement uses TRBV6-5 and TRBJ1-2, with no clear D. The CDR3 length is 13 residues. V lost 7 bases to trimming and J lost 4 bases, with 13 bases between them. Germline V CDR1 and CDR2: MNHEY, SVGAGI. The CDR3 loop reads CASTKTYSYGYTF. CDR3 DNA: TGTGCCAGCACCAAAACCTACTCCTATGGCTACACCTTC.

The chain joins TRBV27 to TRBJ2-1, with D possibly matching TRBD2 (5 bases). This CDR3 spans 13 amino acids. V shed 5 bases and J shed 5 bases, with 10 bases lying between them. Germline CDR1 and CDR2: MNHEY and SMNVEV (reference sequence). As DNA, the CDR3 is TGTGCCAGCAGTACACTAGATAACAATGAGCAGTTCTTC. Translating it yields CASSTLDNNEQFF.

The chain combines TRBV29-1 with TRBJ2-1, with 9 bases aligning to TRBD1. CDR1 is SQVTM and CDR2 is ANQGSEA in the germline V gene. The V segment lost 4 bases and the J segment 3 bases; nucleotides outside the gene matches: 10. The CDR3 has 16 amino acids. CDR3 region: CSVVGWTGVGYNEQFF. Here the CDR3 DNA reads TGCAGCGTTGTGGGGTGGACAGGGGTGGGCTACAATGAGCAGTTCTTC.

This chain joins TRBV20-1 and TRBJ1-6; D may be TRBD1 (6 bases). Trimming cost V 5 bases and J 10 bases, with 21 bases left between them. Germline V gives CDR1 DFQATT, CDR2 SNEGSKA (reference sequence). The CDR3 loop spans 15 amino acids. The CDR3 sequence: CSAFPVGALGSPLHF. DNA of the CDR3: TGCAGTGCTTTCCCCGTGGGGGCACTTGGCTCACCCCTCCACTTT.

This chain links TRBV6-6 with TRBJ1-6, with D hard to call. Germline V gives CDR1 MNHNY, CDR2 SVGAGI (reference sequence). With 6 bases removed from V and 6 bases from J, the gap between germline ends came to 12 bases. The CDR3 runs 14 residues. As DNA, the CDR3 is TGTGCCAGCAGGTCCACAGCCCCTAATTCACCCCTCCACTTT. It is translated as CASRSTAPNSPLHF.

In its sample, this clonotype was seen once. The gene calls are TRBV7-2 and TRBJ2-3, with TRBD2 matching over 11 bases. J lost 4 bases, V lost 1 base, and 4 bases had no gene match. The CDR3 spans 16 residues. Per germline, CDR1 SGHTA and CDR2 FQGNSA. For the CDR3, the DNA is TGTGCCAGCAGCTTAGAGCTAGCGGGGGGCGCAGATACGCAGTATTTT. It translates to CASSLELAGGADTQYF.

V usage is TRBV4-1 and J usage is TRBJ2-1; D unresolved. Deletions cut 0 bases from V and 6 bases from J, with 3 bases between. The CDR3 length is 12 residues. CDR1 is MGHRA and CDR2 is YSYEKL in the germline V gene. CDR3 sequence reads: CASSQDLNEQFF. As DNA, the CDR3 is TGCGCCAGCAGCCAAGATCTCAATGAGCAGTTCTTC.

The CDR3 bases are TGCGCCAGCAGATCGGAAGTCCAAGAGACCCAGTACTTC. Translating it yields CASRSEVQETQYF. V usage is TRBV5-1 and J usage is TRBJ2-5, with D hard to call. Germline CDR1 and CDR2: SGHRS and YFSETQ. Trimming pared 5 bases from V and 1 base from J, leaving 9 bases between. The CDR3 extends over 13 amino acids.

The chain links TRBV13 to TRBJ2-5, with TRBD2 as a possible D gene (6 bases). This CDR3 has 14 residues. Germline CDR1 is PRHDT and CDR2 is FYEKMQ (reference sequence). Trimming took 6 bases from V and 3 from J, leaving 14 bases between them. DNA for the CDR3: TGTGCCAGCAGTGTAGCGACTAGGGAAGAGACCCAGTACTTC. Translation: CASSVATREETQYF.

This chain joins TRBV6-5 and TRBJ2-7, with unresolved D. Trimming shortened V by 6 bases and J by 2 bases, and 17 bases separated the two germline ends. This CDR3 contains 15 residues. CDR1 and CDR2 (germline): MNHEY, SVGAGI. This chain's CDR3 is CASRPTFGEPYEQYF. The CDR3 DNA reads as TGTGCCAGCAGGCCGACCTTCGGAGAACCCTACGAGCAGTACTTC.

This clonotype has only one observation. The chain combines TRBV5-1 with TRBJ2-3, with 7 bases aligning to TRBD1. With 6 bases clipped from V and 6 bases from J, the junction kept 4 bases outside the gene matches. CDR1 SGHRS and CDR2 YFSETQ come from the germline V gene. The CDR3 consists of 12 residues. The CDR3 DNA reads as TGCGCCAGCACGGGACAGACGGATACGCAGTATTTT. Its protein is CASTGQTDTQYF.

The J gene is TRBJ2-3, the V gene TRBV9, with a possible D match to TRBD2 (5 bases). In germline, CDR1 is SGDLS, CDR2 YYNGEE. V lost 7 bases and J lost 0, with 9 bases in between. This CDR3 has 13 residues. The chain's CDR3 is CASGGFSTDTQYF. The DNA of the CDR3 is TGTGCCAGCGGCGGGTTCAGCACAGATACGCAGTATTTT. Full variable domain (outside the CDR3, taken from reference TRBV9 and TRBJ2-3): DSGVTQTPKHLITATGQRVTLRCSPRSGDLSVYWYQQSLDQGLQFLIQYYNGEERAKGNILERFSAQQFPDLHSELNLSSLELGDSALYFCASGGFSTDTQYFGPGTRLTVL.